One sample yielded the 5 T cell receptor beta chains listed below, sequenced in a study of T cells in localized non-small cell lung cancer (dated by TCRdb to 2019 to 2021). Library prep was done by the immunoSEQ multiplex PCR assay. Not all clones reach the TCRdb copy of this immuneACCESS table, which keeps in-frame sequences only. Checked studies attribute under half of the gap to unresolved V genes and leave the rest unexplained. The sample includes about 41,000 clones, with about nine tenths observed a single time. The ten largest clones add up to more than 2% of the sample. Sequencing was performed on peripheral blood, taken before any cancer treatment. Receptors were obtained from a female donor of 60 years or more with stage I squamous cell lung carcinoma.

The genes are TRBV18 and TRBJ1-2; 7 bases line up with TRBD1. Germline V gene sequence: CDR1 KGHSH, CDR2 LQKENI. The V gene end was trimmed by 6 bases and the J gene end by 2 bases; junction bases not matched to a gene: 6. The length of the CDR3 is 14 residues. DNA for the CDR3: TGTGCCAGCTCCCCTGGACAGGTGAACTATGGCTACACCTTC. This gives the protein CASSPGQVNYGYTF.

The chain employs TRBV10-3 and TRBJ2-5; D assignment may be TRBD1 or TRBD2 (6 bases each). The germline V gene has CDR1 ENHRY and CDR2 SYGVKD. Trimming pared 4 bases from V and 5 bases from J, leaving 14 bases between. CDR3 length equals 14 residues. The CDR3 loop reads CAISGSGGGETQYF. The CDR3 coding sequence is TGTGCCATCAGTGGTAGTGGAGGGGGGGAGACCCAGTACTTC.

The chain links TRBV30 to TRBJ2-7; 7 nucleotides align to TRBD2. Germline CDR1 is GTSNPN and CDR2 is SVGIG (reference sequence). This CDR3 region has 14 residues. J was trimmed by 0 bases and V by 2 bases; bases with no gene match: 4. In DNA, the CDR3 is TGTGCCTGGAGTAAAGGCGGGAGCTCCTACGAGCAGTACTTC. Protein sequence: CAWSKGGSSYEQYF.

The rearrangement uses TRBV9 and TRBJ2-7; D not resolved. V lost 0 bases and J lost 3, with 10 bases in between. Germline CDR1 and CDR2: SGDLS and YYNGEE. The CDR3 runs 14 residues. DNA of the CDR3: TGTGCCAGCAGCGTAGAACCCGCCAGCTACGAGCAGTACTTC. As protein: CASSVEPASYEQYF.

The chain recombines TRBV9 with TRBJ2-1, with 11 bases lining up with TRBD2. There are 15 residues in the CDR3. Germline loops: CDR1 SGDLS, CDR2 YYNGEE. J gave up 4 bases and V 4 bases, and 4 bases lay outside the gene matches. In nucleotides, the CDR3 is TGTGCCAGCAGCCCGACTAGCGGGACTTACAATGAGCAGTTCTTC. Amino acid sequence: CASSPTSGTYNEQFF.